The clone carrying this TCR beta chain was recorded at least ten times. Combining iRepertoire HTBI primers with Arm-PCR of CDR3 regions, the authors built TCR beta libraries. Original processing notes: In the combined samples, roughly 60 TRBV and 11 to 15 TRBJ segments were identified. A single record per CDR3 protein comes from TCRdb applying MiXCR to the multiplex PCR reads. The V and J calls follow TCRdb's processing rather than the paper's. The repertoire holds nearly 350,000 distinct CDR3 sequences, with about 19% as singletons. The data were obtained in a study of regulatory T cells in long-lasting Graves disease. This CDR3 region has 12 residues. Germline CDR1 is SNHLY and CDR2 is FYNNEI. V shed 8 bases and J shed 8 bases, with 15 bases lying between them. Time point reported: persistent/refractory GD, antithyroid drugs over 5 years with positive TRAb. Making the TCR library involved RNA that had been extracted from PBMCs.

The chain recombines TRBV2 with TRBJ1-1, with D possibly matching TRBD1 (6 bases). This clonotype was obtained from a female donor with Graves disease. The sample here was peripheral blood mononuclear cells (PBMCs), taken when the disease was refractory, from a patient treated with antithyroid drugs. The CDR3 bases are TGTGCCAGCCGAGGATCAGGGGAGGAAGCTTTCTTT. Its translation: CASRGSGEEAFF.